A selection of T cell receptor beta chains follows, all from one sample in a study of blood T cells in healthy people across ages. TCRdb itself ran the 5' RACE reads through MiXCR, one entry per CDR3 protein. The sample comprises some 1.8 million distinct CDR3 sequences, more than 35% of which are singletons, and about 21% rests with the top ten. The specimen was blood. The receptors here all came from a human donor in good health. CDR3s include the opening cysteine and the closing phenylalanine or tryptophan. The D gene is left open where the match is weak. Clone size appears in some rows only: once, few, many, or a class for an expanded clone.

CDR3 DNA	CDR3 protein	clone size	D gene	V gene	J gene
TGTGCCAGCCGTTCCGGGACAGGGGAAAACATTCAGTACTTC	CASRSGTGENIQYF	.	TRBD1	TRBV7-9	TRBJ2-4
TGTGCCAGCAGCCCTGAAGGTGGGCAGGGGAGAGGTGGCTACACCTTC	CASSPEGGQGRGGYTF	.	.	TRBV7-3	TRBJ1-2
TGTGCCAGCAGCCCCAAAGGGGATCAGCCCCAGCATTTT	CASSPKGDQPQHF	.	.	TRBV7-2	TRBJ1-5
TGTGCCAGCAGTGAAAGGACTAGCGGGGGCAATGAGCAGTTCTTC	CASSERTSGGNEQFF	few	TRBD2	TRBV2	TRBJ2-1
TGTGCCAGCAGCAAAGCGCCGGACAGACAGGAGTACTATGGCTACACCTTC	CASSKAPDRQEYYGYTF	.	.	TRBV21-1	TRBJ1-2
TGTGCCAGCAGTCCCGGCTATCAGCCCCAGCATTTT	CASSPGYQPQHF	few	.	TRBV28	TRBJ1-5
TGTGCCACCCGGGGGGGAGGGGCTCAGCCCCAGCATTTT	CATRGGGAQPQHF	.	.	TRBV6-6	TRBJ1-5
TGTGCCAGCAGCTTAAGTAGCGGGGGTGAGGACGAGCAGTACTTC	CASSLSSGGEDEQYF	.	TRBD2	TRBV7-3	TRBJ2-7
TGCGCCAGCAGGCGACGGGCCAACTCCTACGAGCAGTACTTC	CASRRRANSYEQYF	.	.	TRBV5-1	TRBJ2-7
TGTGCCAGCCGGCCGGAGAAGAATGAAAAACTGTTTTTT	CASRPEKNEKLFF	.	.	TRBV6-5	TRBJ1-4
TGCAGTGCTCATTCCGAAGACAGGGGAGTTTCCTATGGCTACACCTTC	CSAHSEDRGVSYGYTF	many	TRBD1	TRBV20-1	TRBJ1-2
TGTGCCAGCAGCTTATATTCTAGGATACCTAATACTTTCTTT	CASSLYSRIPNTFF	.	.	TRBV11-2	TRBJ1-1
TGCGCCAGCAGCCAAGATAAGGGGAACCTGGGAAACATTCAGTACTTC	CASSQDKGNLGNIQYF	few	.	TRBV4-3	TRBJ2-4
TGTGCCACCAGCAGAGGAGGGGCGGGGAGCTCTGGAAACACCATATATTTT	CATSRGGAGSSGNTIYF	.	.	TRBV15	TRBJ1-3
TGTGCCAGCAGTCCATTGTTCGGGGCGGGAAACTATGGCTACACCTTC	CASSPLFGAGNYGYTF	.	.	TRBV12-3/TRBV12-4	TRBJ1-2
TGCAGTGCTCGCCACCGGGAGGCCTACGAGCAGTACTTC	CSARHREAYEQYF	.	TRBD2	TRBV20-1	TRBJ2-7
TGTGCCAGCGGCTCCTTAGTGATGGAGGCCAAAAACATTCAGTACTTC	CASGSLVMEAKNIQYF	.	.	TRBV5-4	TRBJ2-4
TGCAGCGTTGAAAGCCGAAAGGCTTACACTGAAGCTTTCTTT	CSVESRKAYTEAFF	few	.	TRBV29-1	TRBJ1-1
TGTGCCAGCAGCCACCCCCGTGGCCACAATGAGCAGTTCTTC	CASSHPRGHNEQFF	.	.	TRBV11-2	TRBJ2-1
TGTGCCACCAGCAGAGATCTGCGCGGCGGGGCCAACGTCCTGACTTTC	CATSRDLRGGANVLTF	.	.	TRBV15	TRBJ2-6
TGTGCCAGCAGCTTAAACGCGGGCAAGGGCGGCTACACCTTC	CASSLNAGKGGYTF	.	.	TRBV7-3	TRBJ1-2
TGTGCCAGCAGCGTAGGGGGCTTTGGAGTAGCGGGGGGATATAATACGCAGTATTTT	CASSVGGFGVAGGYNTQYF	.	TRBD2	TRBV9	TRBJ2-3
TGCAGTGCCAGGGGACCTCCAGGCCCCCACTCCTACGAGCAGTACTTC	CSARGPPGPHSYEQYF	.	.	TRBV20-1	TRBJ2-7
TGTGCCAGCAGCTTAGATCGGGGGGGGCGCACTGAAGCTTTCTTT	CASSLDRGGRTEAFF	.	.	TRBV7-8	TRBJ1-1
TGTGCCAGCAGTCCAACCAGCCGTAGCGGGGGGGACATTCAGTACTTC	CASSPTSRSGGDIQYF	few	TRBD2	TRBV12-3/TRBV12-4	TRBJ2-4
TGTGCCAGCAGCTTAGCGTCGGCTAGCGGTCCCAGTAGGTTCTTC	CASSLASASGPSRFF	many	TRBD2	TRBV7-2	TRBJ2-1
TGTGCCAGCAGCGTAGCTGGTCAATGGAATGAGCAGTTCTTC	CASSVAGQWNEQFF	few	.	TRBV9	TRBJ2-1
TGTGCCAGCAAGGACTACAATGAGCAGTTCTTC	CASKDYNEQFF	few	.	TRBV6-5	TRBJ2-1
TGTGCCAGCAGTGAATTGGGCAGCCGTCCGGGCGAGCAGTACTTC	CASSELGSRPGEQYF	.	.	TRBV2	TRBJ2-7
TGCGCCAGCAGCCAAGAGGGGAGTTGGGGTAAGAACACTGAAGCTTTCTTT	CASSQEGSWGKNTEAFF	.	.	TRBV4-3	TRBJ1-1
TGTGCCAGCATGCCATCCGTTGGACACTCCTACGAGCAGTACTTC	CASMPSVGHSYEQYF	few	.	TRBV7-2	TRBJ2-7